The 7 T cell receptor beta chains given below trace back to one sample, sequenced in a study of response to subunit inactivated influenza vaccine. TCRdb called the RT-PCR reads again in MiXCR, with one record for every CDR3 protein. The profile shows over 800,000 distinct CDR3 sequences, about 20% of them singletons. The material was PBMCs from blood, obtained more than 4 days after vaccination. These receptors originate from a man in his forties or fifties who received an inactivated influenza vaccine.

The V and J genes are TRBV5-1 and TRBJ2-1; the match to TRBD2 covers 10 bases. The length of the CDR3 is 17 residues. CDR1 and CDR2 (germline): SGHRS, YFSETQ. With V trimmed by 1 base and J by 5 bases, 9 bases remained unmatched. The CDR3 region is CASSLPGLAGADNEQFF. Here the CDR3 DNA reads TGCGCCAGCAGCTTGCCCGGGCTAGCGGGAGCCGACAATGAGCAGTTCTTC.

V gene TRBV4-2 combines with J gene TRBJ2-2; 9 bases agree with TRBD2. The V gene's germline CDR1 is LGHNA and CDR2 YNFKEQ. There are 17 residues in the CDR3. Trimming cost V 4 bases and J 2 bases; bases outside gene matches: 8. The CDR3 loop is CASSPSVAGVNTGELFF. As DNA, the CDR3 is TGTGCCAGCAGCCCCTCGGTAGCGGGGGTTAACACCGGGGAGCTGTTTTTT.

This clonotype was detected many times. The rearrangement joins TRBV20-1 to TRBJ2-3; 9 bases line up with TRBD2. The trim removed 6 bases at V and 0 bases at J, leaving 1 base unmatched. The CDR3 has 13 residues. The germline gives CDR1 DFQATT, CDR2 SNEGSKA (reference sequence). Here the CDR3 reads CSALAGSTDTQYF. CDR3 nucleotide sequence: TGCAGTGCCCTAGCGGGGAGCACAGATACGCAGTATTTT.

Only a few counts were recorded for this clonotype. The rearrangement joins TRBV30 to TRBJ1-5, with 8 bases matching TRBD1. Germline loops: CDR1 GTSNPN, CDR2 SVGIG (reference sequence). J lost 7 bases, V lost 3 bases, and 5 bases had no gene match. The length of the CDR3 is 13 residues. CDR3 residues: CAWSVTGDQPQHF. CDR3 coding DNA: TGTGCCTGGAGCGTGACAGGGGACCAGCCCCAGCATTTT.

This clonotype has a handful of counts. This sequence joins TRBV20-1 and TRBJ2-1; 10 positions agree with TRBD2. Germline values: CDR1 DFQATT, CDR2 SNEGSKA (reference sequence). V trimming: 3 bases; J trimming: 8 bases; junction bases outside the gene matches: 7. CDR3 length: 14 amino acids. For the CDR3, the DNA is TGCAGTGCTAGCGTCCTAGCGGGGGCGGATGAGCAGTTCTTC. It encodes CSASVLAGADEQFF.

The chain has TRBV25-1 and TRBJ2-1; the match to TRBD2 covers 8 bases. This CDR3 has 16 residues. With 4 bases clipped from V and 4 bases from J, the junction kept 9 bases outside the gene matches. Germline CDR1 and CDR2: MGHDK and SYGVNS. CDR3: CASSARLAGPYNEQFF. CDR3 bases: TGTGCCAGCAGTGCTCGTTTAGCGGGGCCTTACAATGAGCAGTTCTTC.

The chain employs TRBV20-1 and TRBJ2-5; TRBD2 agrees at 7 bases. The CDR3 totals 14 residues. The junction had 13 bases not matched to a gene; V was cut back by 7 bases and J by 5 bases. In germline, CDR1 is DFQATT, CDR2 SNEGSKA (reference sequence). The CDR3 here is CSVISLADGETQYF. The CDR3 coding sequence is TGCAGTGTGATCTCGCTAGCGGATGGGGAGACCCAGTACTTC.